Shown below are 28 T cell receptor beta chains from a single sample sequenced in a study of T cells after yellow fever vaccination. TCRdb itself ran the 5' RACE reads through MiXCR, one entry per CDR3 protein. The table has around 400,000 distinct CDR3 sequences, roughly 12% seen once. The sequencing used PBMCs, collected on the day of the first yellow fever vaccination. The source of these receptors is a man aged 18-30 years who received the YFV17D yellow fever vaccine.

The chain links TRBV7-9 to TRBJ2-7; 8 nucleotides agree with TRBD1. Trimming at V came to 5 bases and at J to 3 bases, leaving 9 bases not matched to a gene. Germline V CDR1 and CDR2: SEHNR, FQNEAQ (reference sequence). The CDR3 has 15 amino acids. The CDR3 bases are TGTGCCAGCAGCCATAACCGGGACAGGTTCTACGAGCAGTACTTC. Amino acid sequence: CASSHNRDRFYEQYF.

This sequence joins TRBV6-2 or TRBV6-3 and TRBJ2-4; no reliable D call. V lost 6 bases, J lost 7 bases, and 13 bases lay in between. The length of the CDR3 is 13 residues. CDR1 and CDR2 from the germline V gene are MNHEY and SVGEGT. CDR3 amino acids: CASSDFLLNIQYF. DNA of the CDR3: TGTGCCAGCAGCGACTTCCTCCTTAACATTCAGTACTTC.

The CDR3 DNA follows: TGTGCCAGCAGTGAAGCGCTATTTCGGACTAGCGTGACTCCCTACGAGCAGTACTTC. Encoded protein: CASSEALFRTSVTPYEQYF. V usage is TRBV6-1 and J usage is TRBJ2-7; 9 nucleotides agree with TRBD2. Trimming took 0 bases from V and 2 from J; bases not matched to a gene: 14. The length of the CDR3 is 19 residues. CDR1 is MNHNS and CDR2 is SASEGT in the germline V gene.

This clonotype was observed a handful of times. The chain uses TRBV3-1 and TRBJ2-3; D is perhaps TRBD1 or TRBD2 (5 bases each). CDR3 size: 13 residues. Germline assignment: CDR1 LGHDT and CDR2 YNNKEL (reference sequence). V shed 4 bases and J shed 7 bases, with 12 bases lying between them. The chain's CDR3 is CASSRRDGYTQYF. DNA for the CDR3: TGTGCCAGCAGCCGCCGGGACGGATATACGCAGTATTTT.

This clonotype was observed a few times. The chain combines TRBV27 with TRBJ2-3; tentative D call: TRBD1 (6 bases). The germline V and J ends were trimmed by 4 bases and 2 bases, with 19 bases remaining between them. The germline V gene has CDR1 MNHEY and CDR2 SMNVEV (reference sequence). The CDR3 length is 17 residues. Here the CDR3 DNA reads TGTGCCAGCAGTTGGTGGGGGTTGGGGGCTTCCACAGATACGCAGTATTTT. This translates into CASSWWGLGASTDTQYF.

The gene calls are TRBV29-1 and TRBJ2-1, with no clear D. V was shortened by 6 bases and J by 0 bases, with 18 bases between the two germline ends. CDR1 and CDR2 (germline): SQVTM, ANQGSEA. The CDR3 contains 16 residues. The chain's CDR3 is CSVALTWPSSYNEQFF. CDR3 nucleotides: TGCAGCGTCGCCTTAACATGGCCCAGCTCCTACAATGAGCAGTTCTTC.

This clonotype occurred a few times. The rearrangement links TRBV12-3 or TRBV12-4 to TRBJ2-2; tentative D call: TRBD2 (7 bases). Trimming removed 7 bases from V and 0 bases from J, with 12 bases in between. The CDR3 loop spans 15 amino acids. The CDR3 DNA reads TGTGCCAGCAAGACGGGGGGCGCGAACACCGGGGAGCTGTTTTTT. This encodes CASKTGGANTGELFF.

This clonotype turned up a few times. V is TRBV20-1 and J is TRBJ2-3; 15 positions match TRBD2. The V gene's germline CDR1 is DFQATT and CDR2 SNEGSKA (reference sequence). This CDR3 has 17 residues. V shed 3 bases, J shed 0 bases, and the junction held 4 bases outside the gene matches. The CDR3 DNA follows: TGCAGTGCTAGTGGGGGACTAGCGGGGGGCAGCACAGATACGCAGTATTTT. Its protein is CSASGGLAGGSTDTQYF.

This clonotype was found a few times. The chain is built from TRBV24-1 and TRBJ1-5; the D gene is possibly TRBD1 (5 bases). The V end lost 7 bases, the J end lost 4 bases, and 7 bases lay between the germline ends. The CDR3 spans 12 residues. Germline V gives CDR1 KGHDR, CDR2 SFDVKD. In DNA, the CDR3 is TGTGCCACCAGAGGGGAGAATCAGCCCCAGCATTTT. Protein sequence: CATRGENQPQHF.

The rearrangement joins TRBV19 to TRBJ2-3; 12 bases fit TRBD2. V trimming: 6 bases; J trimming: 6 bases; junction bases outside the gene matches: 19. From germline, CDR1 is LNHDA and CDR2 SQIVND (reference sequence). This CDR3 spans 19 amino acids. The DNA for the CDR3 is TGTGCCAGTAGCCTCGGGGCCGGGACTAGCGGGCCGCTTAGGGATACGCAGTATTTT. As protein: CASSLGAGTSGPLRDTQYF.

In this sample, this clonotype turned up many times. DNA for the CDR3: TGCGCCAGCAGCTTAGGAGGGGACTTCTACAATGAGCAGTTCTTC. Translating gives CASSLGGDFYNEQFF. The V and J genes are TRBV5-1 and TRBJ2-1, with D perhaps TRBD2 (6 bases). From germline, CDR1 is SGHRS and CDR2 YFSETQ. The V and J ends lost 2 bases and 3 bases respectively, with 12 bases between them. The CDR3 is 15 amino acids.

V is TRBV14 and J is TRBJ2-1, with D possibly being TRBD2 (6 bases). The CDR3 totals 13 residues. With 4 bases removed from V and 9 bases from J, the gap between germline ends came to 13 bases. Per the germline V gene, CDR1 is SGHDN and CDR2 is FVKESK. Here the CDR3 DNA reads TGTGCCAGCAGCCTTCGACTAGAAGGTGAGCAGTTCTTC. Its protein is CASSLRLEGEQFF.

This chain links TRBV7-9 with TRBJ1-3; a weak D match, TRBD1 (6 bases). Trimming stripped 5 bases from V and 3 bases from J, with 17 bases between. This CDR3 is 16 amino acids long. Germline V gene sequence: CDR1 SEHNR, CDR2 FQNEAQ (reference sequence). The CDR3 nucleotides are TGTGCCAGCAGCACAAGCAGGGGCCCCATTGGAAACACCATATATTTT. It yields the protein CASSTSRGPIGNTIYF.

This clonotype was counted ten times or more. The CDR3 here is CASRIGRTAGELFF. CDR3 in DNA: TGTGCCAGCAGAATCGGGAGGACTGCCGGGGAGCTGTTTTTT. The chain uses TRBV12-3 or TRBV12-4 and TRBJ2-2, with 7 bases aligning to TRBD2. The CDR3 contains 14 residues. V was pared by 6 bases and J by 6 bases, with 7 bases of the junction left unmatched.

At least ten counts were recorded for this clonotype. J is TRBJ1-2 and V is TRBV4-1, with 10 bases matching TRBD1. Unmatched junction bases numbered 1, after V lost 1 base and J lost 5 bases. Germline V gives CDR1 MGHRA, CDR2 YSYEKL. This CDR3 comprises 14 residues. CDR3 sequence: CASSQGTGGYGYTF. Written as DNA, the CDR3 is TGCGCCAGCAGCCAAGGGACAGGGGGGTATGGCTACACCTTC.

V gene TRBV20-1 combines with J gene TRBJ1-4, with D possibly being TRBD1 (6 bases). V lost 2 bases and J 3 bases, leaving 7 bases between the germline ends. Germline V gene data show CDR1 as DFQATT and CDR2 as SNEGSKA (reference sequence). CDR3 length: 13 amino acids. CDR3 loop: CSARRGPNEKLFF. The DNA for the CDR3 is TGCAGTGCTAGACGGGGGCCTAATGAAAAACTGTTTTTT.

J is TRBJ2-3 and V is TRBV3-1; maybe TRBD1 (5 bases). V lost 2 bases to trimming and J lost 4 bases, with 10 bases between them. Germline V lookup: CDR1 LGHDT, CDR2 YNNKEL (reference sequence). This CDR3 region has 14 residues. The CDR3 protein is CASSQRRVADTQYF. The DNA of the CDR3 is TGTGCCAGCAGCCAACGCAGGGTCGCAGATACGCAGTATTTT.

The V gene is TRBV6-1, the J gene TRBJ2-1; D tentatively fits TRBD1 or TRBD2 (6 bases each). Between the trimmed V and J ends, which lost 8 bases and 7 bases, there was a span of 24 bases. The germline gives CDR1 MNHNS, CDR2 SASEGT. This CDR3 is 16 amino acids long. CDR3 sequence reads: CASGTQKGGEGNEQFF. The CDR3 DNA reads as TGTGCCAGCGGTACCCAGAAGGGGGGCGAAGGAAATGAGCAGTTCTTC.

The sample holds a few counts of this clonotype. The rearrangement joins TRBV19 to TRBJ2-3; 7 nucleotides line up with TRBD1. V was clipped by 5 bases and J by 7 bases; unmatched bases: 12. CDR1 is LNHDA and CDR2 is SQIVND in the germline V gene (reference sequence). CDR3 length: 15 amino acids. The CDR3 region is CASSSRGLVRNTQYF. The CDR3 bases are TGTGCCAGTAGTTCTAGGGGGCTAGTAAGGAATACGCAGTATTTT.

V usage is TRBV12-3 or TRBV12-4 and J usage is TRBJ1-5; D perhaps matches TRBD1 (6 bases). The CDR3 loop spans 15 amino acids. Trimming shortened V by 2 bases and J by 4 bases, and 12 bases separated the two germline ends. The CDR3: CASSLRWTVNQPQHF. For the CDR3, the DNA is TGTGCCAGCAGTTTACGGTGGACAGTTAATCAGCCCCAGCATTTT.

This rearrangement joins TRBV18 to TRBJ1-1, with D unclear. Trimming took 3 bases from V and 7 from J, leaving 18 bases between them. The CDR3 sequence is 15 residues long. Germline CDR1 is KGHSH and CDR2 is LQKENI. The CDR3 here is CASSPLVGVTGEAFF. CDR3 DNA sequence: TGTGCCAGCTCACCCCTCGTCGGCGTAACCGGTGAAGCTTTCTTT.

Only a few counts were recorded for this clonotype. V gene TRBV6-5 combines with J gene TRBJ2-2; D might be TRBD1 (6 bases). Trimming shortened V by 3 bases and J by 4 bases, and 21 bases separated the two germline ends. Germline CDR1 MNHEY, CDR2 SVGAGI. The CDR3 length is 18 residues. The CDR3 DNA is TGTGCCAGCAGTTATTGGGCCGTGCACAGGGATGCCACCGGGGAGCTGTTTTTT. Translating gives CASSYWAVHRDATGELFF.

The CDR3 is CASSWTVYNEQFF. The DNA of the CDR3 is TGTGCCAGCAGCTGGACGGTATACAATGAGCAGTTCTTC. J is TRBJ2-1 and V is TRBV5-4; no firm D call. The V and J ends lost 3 bases and 4 bases respectively, with 8 bases between them. The CDR3 spans 13 residues. CDR1 and CDR2 (germline): SGHNT, YYREEE (reference sequence).

The chain has TRBV29-1 and TRBJ2-5; no clear D gene. V lost 6 bases, J lost 0 bases, and 8 bases lay in between. Germline assignment: CDR1 SQVTM and CDR2 ANQGSEA. The CDR3 contains 12 residues. The CDR3 loop reads CSVHSDQETQYF. DNA of the CDR3: TGCAGCGTCCACAGCGACCAAGAGACCCAGTACTTC.

The chain is built from TRBV12-3 or TRBV12-4 and TRBJ2-5, with TRBD2 identical over 9 bases. The CDR3 has 14 residues. The V and J ends lost 8 bases and 1 base, in that order; junction bases with no gene match: 5. CDR3 residues: CASRIAGAQETQYF. The CDR3 DNA sequence: TGTGCCAGCCGGATAGCGGGGGCCCAAGAGACCCAGTACTTC.

The gene calls are TRBV24-1 and TRBJ2-3; D remains unclear. Per the germline V gene, CDR1 is KGHDR and CDR2 is SFDVKD. The CDR3 contains 13 residues. The V end lost 3 bases, the J end lost 8 bases, and 11 bases lay between the germline ends. The CDR3 DNA follows: TGTGCCACCAGTGATACCCGGAGAGGTACGCAGTATTTT. This codes for CATSDTRRGTQYF.

This clonotype was found a few times. The chain couples TRBV12-3 or TRBV12-4 to TRBJ2-1, with D perhaps matching TRBD1 (6 bases). CDR3 size: 15 residues. V gave up 3 bases and J gave up 2 bases, with 11 bases separating them. CDR3 in amino acids: CASSLDTGPYNEQFF. The CDR3 region has the DNA TGTGCCAGCAGTTTGGACACAGGGCCCTACAATGAGCAGTTCTTC.

This clonotype was recorded at least ten times. The J gene is TRBJ2-7, the V gene TRBV7-2; D may be TRBD2 (5 bases). Per germline, CDR1 SGHTA and CDR2 FQGNSA. CDR3 length: 14 amino acids. V was shortened by 5 bases and J by 6 bases, with 17 bases between the two germline ends. The CDR3 reads CASSPTSGVSEQYV. Here the CDR3 DNA reads TGTGCCAGCAGCCCCACTTCCGGGGTCTCCGAGCAGTACGTC.